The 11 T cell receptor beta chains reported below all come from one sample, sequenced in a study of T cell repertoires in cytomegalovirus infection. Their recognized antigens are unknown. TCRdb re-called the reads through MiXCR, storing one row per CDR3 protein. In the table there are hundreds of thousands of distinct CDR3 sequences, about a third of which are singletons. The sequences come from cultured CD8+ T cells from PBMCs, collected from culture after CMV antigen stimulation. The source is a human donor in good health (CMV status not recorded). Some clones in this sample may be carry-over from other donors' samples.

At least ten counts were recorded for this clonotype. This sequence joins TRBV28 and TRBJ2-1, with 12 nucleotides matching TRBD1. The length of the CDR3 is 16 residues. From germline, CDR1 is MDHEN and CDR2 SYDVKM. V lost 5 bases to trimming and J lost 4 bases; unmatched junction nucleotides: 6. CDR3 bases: TGTGCCAGCAGTGCTCCGGGACAGGGGGCGTACAATGAGCAGTTCTTC. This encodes CASSAPGQGAYNEQFF.

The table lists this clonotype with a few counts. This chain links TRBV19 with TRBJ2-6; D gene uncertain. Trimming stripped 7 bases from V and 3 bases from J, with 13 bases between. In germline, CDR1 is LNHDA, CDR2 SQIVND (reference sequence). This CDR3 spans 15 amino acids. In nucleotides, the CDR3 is TGTGCCAGTACTCTGGGGTTCCGTGGGGCCAACGTCCTGACTTTC. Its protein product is CASTLGFRGANVLTF. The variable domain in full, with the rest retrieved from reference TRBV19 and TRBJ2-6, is DGGITQSPKYLFRKEGQNVTLSCEQNLNHDAMYWYRQDPGQGLRLIYYSQIVNDFQKGDIAEGYSVSREKKESFPLTVTSAQKNPTAFYLCASTLGFRGANVLTFGAGSRLTVL.

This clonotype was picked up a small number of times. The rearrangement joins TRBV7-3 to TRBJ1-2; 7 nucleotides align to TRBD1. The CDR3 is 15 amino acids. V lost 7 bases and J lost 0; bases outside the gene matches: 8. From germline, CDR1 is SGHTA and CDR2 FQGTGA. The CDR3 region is CASTYPRGPNYGYTF. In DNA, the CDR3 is TGTGCCAGCACCTATCCGAGGGGGCCTAACTATGGCTACACCTTC. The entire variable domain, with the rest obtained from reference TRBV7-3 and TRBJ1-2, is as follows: GAGVSQTPSNKVTEKGKYVELRCDPISGHTALYWYRQSLGQGPEFLIYFQGTGAADDSGLPNDRFFAVRPEGSVSTLKIQRTERGDSAVYLCASTYPRGPNYGYTFGSGTRLTVV.

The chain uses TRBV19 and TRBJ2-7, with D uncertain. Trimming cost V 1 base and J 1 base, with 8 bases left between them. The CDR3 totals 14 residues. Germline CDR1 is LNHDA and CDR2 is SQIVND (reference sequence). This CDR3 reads CASSIVPGSYEQYF. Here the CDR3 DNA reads TGTGCCAGTAGTATAGTTCCCGGATCCTACGAGCAGTACTTC.

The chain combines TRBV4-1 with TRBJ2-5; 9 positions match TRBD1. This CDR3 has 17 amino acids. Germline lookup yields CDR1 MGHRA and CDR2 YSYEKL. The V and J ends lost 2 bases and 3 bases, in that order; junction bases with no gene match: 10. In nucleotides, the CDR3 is TGCGCCAGCAGCCAATCAACAGGGGGCGCAGGTAAAGAGACCCAGTACTTC. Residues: CASSQSTGGAGKETQYF.

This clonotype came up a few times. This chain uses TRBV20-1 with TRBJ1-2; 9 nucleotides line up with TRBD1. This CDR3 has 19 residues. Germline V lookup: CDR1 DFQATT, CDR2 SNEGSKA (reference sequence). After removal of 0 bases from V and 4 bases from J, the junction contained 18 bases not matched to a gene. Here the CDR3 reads CSARDSPGQGSLSSYGYTF. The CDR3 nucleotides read TGCAGTGCTAGAGATTCCCCGGGACAGGGATCTCTATCGTCCTATGGCTACACCTTC.

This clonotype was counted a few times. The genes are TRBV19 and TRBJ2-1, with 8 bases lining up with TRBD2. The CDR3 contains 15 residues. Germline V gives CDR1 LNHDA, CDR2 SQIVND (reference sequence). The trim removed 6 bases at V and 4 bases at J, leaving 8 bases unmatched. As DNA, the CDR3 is TGTGCCAGTAGCCTAGGTAGCGGGGCTTACAATGAGCAGTTCTTC. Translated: CASSLGSGAYNEQFF.

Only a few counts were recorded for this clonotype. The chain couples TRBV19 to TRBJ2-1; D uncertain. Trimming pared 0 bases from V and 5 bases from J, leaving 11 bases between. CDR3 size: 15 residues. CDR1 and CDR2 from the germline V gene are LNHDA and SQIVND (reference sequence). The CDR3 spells CASSIEGRRHNEQFF. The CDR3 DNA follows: TGTGCCAGTAGTATAGAAGGCAGGCGTCACAATGAGCAGTTCTTC.

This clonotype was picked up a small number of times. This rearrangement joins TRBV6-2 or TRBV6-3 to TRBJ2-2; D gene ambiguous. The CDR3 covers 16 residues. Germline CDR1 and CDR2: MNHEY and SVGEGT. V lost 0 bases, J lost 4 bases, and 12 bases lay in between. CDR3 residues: CASSYSNALGTGELFF. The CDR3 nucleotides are TGTGCCAGCAGTTACTCGAACGCCTTGGGCACCGGGGAGCTGTTTTTT.

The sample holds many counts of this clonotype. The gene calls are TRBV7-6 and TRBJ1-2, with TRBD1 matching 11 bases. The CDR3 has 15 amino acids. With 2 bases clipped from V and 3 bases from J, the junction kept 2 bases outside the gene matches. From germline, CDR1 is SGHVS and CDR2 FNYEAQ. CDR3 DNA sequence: TGTGCCAGCAGCTTAATGGGACAGGGGGACTATGGCTACACCTTC. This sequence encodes CASSLMGQGDYGYTF.

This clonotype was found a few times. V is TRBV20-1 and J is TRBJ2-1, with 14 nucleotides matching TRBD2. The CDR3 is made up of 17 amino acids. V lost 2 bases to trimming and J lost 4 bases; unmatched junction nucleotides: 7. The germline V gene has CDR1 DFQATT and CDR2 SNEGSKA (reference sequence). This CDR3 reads CSARSRRTSGGYNEQFF. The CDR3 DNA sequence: TGCAGTGCTAGATCACGCCGGACTAGCGGGGGGTACAATGAGCAGTTCTTC.